The 31 T cell receptor beta chains below come from one sample, sequenced in a study of cytomegalovirus exposure and HLA in healthy donors. In the PCR, 60 Vbeta and 13 Jbeta primers were used. The data were produced by immunoSEQ multiplex PCR, yet TCRdb's version contains in-frame clones alone and is incomplete. The repertoire holds approximately 90,000 clones, with roughly 80% as singletons. Sequences were obtained from PBMCs. The receptors shown here come from a man aged 25-45 years in good health and CMV-seronegative.

This clone was picked up a small number of times. This sequence joins TRBV5-5 and TRBJ1-4; TRBD1 aligns across 7 bases. This CDR3 is built from 16 residues. The V and J ends lost 0 bases and 7 bases, in that order; junction bases with no gene match: 9. Germline CDR1 is SGHKS and CDR2 is YYEKEE (reference sequence). Written as DNA, the CDR3 is TGTGCCAGCAGCTTGGCTGCAGGGGGAGTGGGTGAAAAACTGTTTTTT. Translated: CASSLAAGGVGEKLFF.

Comment on this clone: The CDR3 end shows no conserved phenylalanine or tryptophan, and so a read error is likely. The CDR3: CASSSGVLGYGYTL. The DNA for the CDR3 is TGTGCCAGCAGTTCAGGGGTTCTTGGCTATGGCTACACCCTC. The chain links TRBV13 to TRBJ1-2, with D possibly TRBD1 on 6 matching bases. The CDR3 consists of 14 residues. V lost 6 bases and J 4 bases, leaving 15 bases between the germline ends. Looked up from germline, CDR1 is PRHDT and CDR2 is FYEKMQ (reference sequence).

This clone occurred a few times. The V gene is TRBV10-3, the J gene TRBJ1-2; D uncertain. V lost 4 bases, J lost 8 bases, and 14 bases lay in between. The CDR3 is 13 amino acids. CDR1 ENHRY and CDR2 SYGVKD come from the germline V gene. CDR3 sequence: CAISVGESNGYTF. CDR3 DNA sequence: TGTGCCATCAGTGTCGGGGAGTCTAACGGCTACACCTTC.

The chain couples TRBV5-1 to TRBJ2-7; D remains unclear. Germline CDR1 and CDR2: SGHRS and YFSETQ. With 0 bases removed from V and 1 base from J, the gap between germline ends came to 11 bases. The CDR3 spans 15 residues. The chain's CDR3 is CASSLESGSSYEQYF. DNA of the CDR3: TGCGCCAGCAGCTTGGAGTCAGGCTCTTCCTACGAGCAGTACTTC.

The gene calls are TRBV2 and TRBJ2-3, with 7 bases identical to TRBD2. There are 16 residues in the CDR3. The J segment lost 0 bases and the V segment lost 3 bases, leaving 6 bases of the junction unmatched. Per germline, CDR1 SNHLY and CDR2 FYNNEI. The CDR3 DNA is TGTGCCAGCAGTGAGGGGCTAGCGGCGAGCACAGATACGCAGTATTTT. It is translated as CASSEGLAASTDTQYF.

The chain uses TRBV7-2 and TRBJ2-1, with a weak D call TRBD1 (5 bases). The germline CDR1 and CDR2 sequences are SGHTA and FQGNSA. V gave up 1 base and J gave up 6 bases, with 7 bases separating them. The CDR3 has 13 residues. CDR3 protein: CASSLGQINEQFF. Here the CDR3 DNA reads TGTGCCAGCAGCTTAGGACAGATCAATGAGCAGTTCTTC.

The rearrangement joins TRBV30 to TRBJ1-1; possibly TRBD1 for D (5 bases). V shed 0 bases and J shed 4 bases, with 18 bases lying between them. Germline lookup yields CDR1 GTSNPN and CDR2 SVGIG (reference sequence). The CDR3 has 16 residues. The CDR3 is CAWSVGEGGEATEAFF. CDR3 in DNA: TGTGCCTGGAGTGTAGGCGAGGGAGGGGAGGCCACTGAAGCTTTCTTT.

V gene TRBV7-9 combines with J gene TRBJ2-2; 7 bases match TRBD2. From germline, CDR1 is SEHNR and CDR2 FQNEAQ (reference sequence). The V segment lost 5 bases and the J segment 2 bases; nucleotides outside the gene matches: 5. The CDR3 covers 15 residues. The chain's CDR3 is CASSRLALNTGELFF. The CDR3 DNA is TGTGCCAGCAGCCGACTAGCCCTAAACACCGGGGAGCTGTTTTTT.

The chain employs TRBV29-1 and TRBJ1-4, with unresolved D. CDR3 size: 13 residues. Germline lookup yields CDR1 SQVTM and CDR2 ANQGSEA. V lost 4 bases and J lost 7, with 13 bases in between. CDR3 sequence (DNA): TGCAGCGTTGCGAGGGCGGAGGGTGAAAAACTGTTTTTT. Translating it yields CSVARAEGEKLFF.

Details on this clone: An end of the junction does not agree with germline; a read error may underlie this. The chain couples TRBV7-9 to TRBJ2-1; D might be TRBD2 (5 bases). This CDR3 region has 16 residues. Germline V gives CDR1 SEHNR, CDR2 FQNEAQ (reference sequence). The CDR3 loop is CSSSDLSGSSYNEQFF. The CDR3 nucleotides are TGTTCCAGCAGCGACCTATCGGGAAGCTCCTACAATGAGCAGTTCTTC.

The CDR3 spells CASSLDPGVYRETQYF. Here the CDR3 DNA reads TGTGCCAGCAGCTTGGACCCGGGGGTCTATAGAGAGACCCAGTACTTC. The chain joins TRBV5-4 to TRBJ2-5, with D maybe TRBD2 (6 bases). This CDR3 is built from 16 residues. The germline V gene encodes CDR1 SGHNT and CDR2 YYREEE (reference sequence). The V and J ends lost 0 bases and 4 bases respectively, with 16 bases between them.

The chain uses TRBV5-1 and TRBJ1-1; 9 bases agree with TRBD1. The ends lost 2 bases at V and 7 bases at J; junction bases unmatched: 9. CDR1 SGHRS and CDR2 YFSETQ come from the germline V gene. This CDR3 has 15 amino acids. The CDR3 DNA reads as TGCGCCAGCAGCTTCGGGGACAGGGTTTGGGGTGAAGCTTTCTTT. Its protein product is CASSFGDRVWGEAFF.

In this sample, this clone turned up a few times. This chain links TRBV30 with TRBJ2-1; TRBD2 matches 8 bases. V dropped 2 bases and J dropped 7; count of bases not matched to a gene: 7. The CDR3 is 14 residues long. Per the germline V gene, CDR1 is GTSNPN and CDR2 is SVGIG (reference sequence). CDR3: CAWSSGLATNEQFF. CDR3 bases: TGTGCCTGGAGTTCCGGACTAGCTACGAATGAGCAGTTCTTC.

The rearrangement joins TRBV29-1 to TRBJ2-1, with a possible D match to TRBD1 (6 bases). Looked up from germline, CDR1 is SQVTM and CDR2 is ANQGSEA. There are 14 residues in the CDR3. The germline V and J ends were trimmed by 2 bases and 4 bases, with 12 bases remaining between them. The CDR3 sequence: CSVERQGIYNEQFF. CDR3 sequence (DNA): TGCAGCGTTGAAAGGCAGGGGATTTACAATGAGCAGTTCTTC.

The chain joins TRBV28 to TRBJ2-5; TRBD1 matches at 8 bases. The end of the DNA aligns better with TRBJ2-7, so the J call may be wrong. Germline V gene lookup returns CDR1 MDHEN and CDR2 SYDVKM. This CDR3 is 15 amino acids long. The CDR3 sequence is CASSYTGTGDYEQYF. In DNA form, the CDR3 reads TGTGCCAGCAGTTATACCGGGACAGGAGACTACGAGCAGTACTTC.

The J gene is TRBJ2-3, the V gene TRBV9; 11 bases line up with TRBD2. The trim removed 2 bases at V and 0 bases at J, leaving 2 bases unmatched. This CDR3 has 16 amino acids. In germline, CDR1 is SGDLS, CDR2 YYNGEE. For the CDR3, the DNA is TGTGCCAGCAGCGTTTGGACTAGCGGGAGCACAGATACGCAGTATTTT. It codes for CASSVWTSGSTDTQYF.

The chain has TRBV30 and TRBJ1-2; no reliable D call. The CDR3 runs 14 residues. Trimming left V 1 base short and J 4 bases short, with 13 bases between. Germline values: CDR1 GTSNPN, CDR2 SVGIG (reference sequence). In DNA form, the CDR3 reads TGTGCCTGGAGTGAGCGGGCTCAACTCTATGGCTACACCTTC. It translates to CAWSERAQLYGYTF.

This chain joins TRBV21-1 and TRBJ2-1; the table's D call, TRBD2, was not checked against the DNA. TRBV21-1 is tagged as a pseudogene. The CDR3 runs 21 residues. CDR3 nucleotides: TGTGCCAGCAGCAACCTCCCTCGGGATGGGTCCCCGAAAGGTTCCTACAATGAGCAGTTCTTC. The encoded protein is CASSNLPRDGSPKGSYNEQFF.

The chain joins TRBV5-1 to TRBJ2-5, with 8 bases that match TRBD2. Germline trimming cut 4 bases from V and 5 bases from J; bases unmatched to any gene: 13. The CDR3 loop spans 16 amino acids. Germline V gene data show CDR1 as SGHRS and CDR2 as YFSETQ. The CDR3 is CASSGNRGGPEETQYF. The CDR3 DNA is TGCGCCAGCAGCGGGAACCGCGGGGGGCCAGAGGAGACCCAGTACTTC.

The gene calls are TRBV5-1 and TRBJ2-2; D remains unclear. The CDR3 has 12 residues. V gave up 0 bases and J gave up 7 bases, with 4 bases separating them. Germline-derived CDR1 and CDR2 are SGHRS and YFSETQ. DNA for the CDR3: TGCGCCAGCAGCTTGGACGGCGGGGAGCTGTTTTTT. This gives the protein CASSLDGGELFF.

The rearrangement links TRBV5-8 to TRBJ1-6; 7 bases fit TRBD1. Per germline, CDR1 SGHTS and CDR2 YDEGEE. V lost 3 bases, J lost 6 bases, and 0 bases stayed unmatched. This CDR3 contains 13 residues. This chain's CDR3 is CASSWDSNSPLHF. For the CDR3, the DNA is TGTGCCAGCAGCTGGGACAGTAATTCACCCCTCCACTTT.

The rearrangement joins TRBV9 to TRBJ2-4, with 8 bases that match TRBD1. Trimming cost V 0 bases and J 7 bases; bases outside gene matches: 6. Germline loops: CDR1 SGDLS, CDR2 YYNGEE. This CDR3 is built from 15 residues. Here the CDR3 reads CASSVGTGLGNIQYF. The CDR3 nucleotides are TGTGCCAGCAGCGTAGGGACAGGGTTAGGGAACATTCAGTACTTC.

In nucleotides, the CDR3 is TGCGCCACCGGGAGAGGGAGTTCCTACAATGAGCAGTTCTTC. The encoded protein is CATGRGSSYNEQFF. The V call is TRBV5-1, the J call TRBJ2-1, with D maybe TRBD2 (6 bases). This CDR3 has 14 residues. Germline assignment: CDR1 SGHRS and CDR2 YFSETQ. V lost 9 bases, J lost 1 base, and 14 bases lay in between.

V usage is TRBV11-2 and J usage is TRBJ2-3, with D maybe TRBD1 (5 bases). CDR1 and CDR2 from the germline V gene are SGHAT and FQNNGV. The CDR3 is made up of 15 amino acids. V was trimmed by 5 bases and J by 1 base, leaving 13 bases between them. The CDR3 DNA reads TGTGCCAGCAGCACCAGGACAAGTGGCACAGATACGCAGTATTTT. It encodes CASSTRTSGTDTQYF.

The chain uses TRBV6-6 and TRBJ2-5; 11 bases agree with TRBD1. The better agreement between TRBJ2-7 and the DNA end casts doubt on the J call. This CDR3 spans 15 amino acids. Looked up from germline, CDR1 is MNHNY and CDR2 is SVGAGI (reference sequence). Here the CDR3 DNA reads TGTGCCAGCAGTTCCCCCGGGACAGGGGGCTACGAGCAGTACTTC. It yields the protein CASSSPGTGGYEQYF.

This chain uses TRBV7-2 with TRBJ1-5; TRBD1 is a possible D gene (6 bases). The CDR3 contains 16 residues. Trimming took off 5 bases at V and 5 bases at J, with 19 bases between the two ends. CDR1 and CDR2 from the germline V gene are SGHTA and FQGNSA. The CDR3 DNA sequence: TGTGCCAGCAGCCCAGGGTCGGGGGCGGGGGATCAGCCCCAGCATTTT. Translated, it gives CASSPGSGAGDQPQHF.

This chain uses TRBV29-1 with TRBJ2-7, with D hard to call. The CDR3 loop spans 11 amino acids. V lost 0 bases and J lost 6, with 6 bases in between. Germline CDR1 SQVTM, CDR2 ANQGSEA. CDR3 residues: CSVEDGGEQYF. The CDR3 DNA is TGCAGCGTTGAAGATGGCGGCGAGCAGTACTTC.

The chain recombines TRBV21-1 with TRBJ1-2; no DNA check was done on the table's D call, TRBD1. TRBV21-1 is labeled a pseudogene. CDR3 length: 17 residues. The CDR3 here is CASSKGDGTIINYGYTF. CDR3 DNA: TGTGCCAGCAGCAAAGGGGACGGGACAATAATTAACTATGGCTACACCTTC.

The chain is built from TRBV18 and TRBJ2-1; possible D gene TRBD2, 5 bases. Germline CDR1 reads KGHSH; CDR2 reads LQKENI. There are 15 residues in the CDR3. V shed 1 base and J shed 7 bases, with 14 bases lying between them. CDR3 region: CASSPRSGEGNEQFF. The CDR3, as DNA: TGTGCCAGCTCACCACGGAGCGGAGAAGGGAATGAGCAGTTCTTC.

The V gene is TRBV28, the J gene TRBJ1-1, with TRBD1 as a possible D gene (6 bases). V lost 4 bases, J lost 1 base, and 7 bases lay in between. Germline lookup yields CDR1 MDHEN and CDR2 SYDVKM. The CDR3 contains 13 residues. The CDR3 loop reads CASSWDTNTEAFF. The CDR3 nucleotides read TGTGCCAGCAGTTGGGACACGAACACTGAAGCTTTCTTT.

Here the CDR3 reads CASSGTGRNTIYF. The CDR3 DNA sequence: TGTGCCAGCAGTGGGACAGGGAGAAACACCATATATTTT. The chain links TRBV6-5 to TRBJ1-3; 9 bases line up with TRBD1. With 5 bases clipped from V and 5 bases from J, the junction kept 1 base outside the gene matches. This CDR3 is built from 13 residues. Germline loops: CDR1 MNHEY, CDR2 SVGAGI.